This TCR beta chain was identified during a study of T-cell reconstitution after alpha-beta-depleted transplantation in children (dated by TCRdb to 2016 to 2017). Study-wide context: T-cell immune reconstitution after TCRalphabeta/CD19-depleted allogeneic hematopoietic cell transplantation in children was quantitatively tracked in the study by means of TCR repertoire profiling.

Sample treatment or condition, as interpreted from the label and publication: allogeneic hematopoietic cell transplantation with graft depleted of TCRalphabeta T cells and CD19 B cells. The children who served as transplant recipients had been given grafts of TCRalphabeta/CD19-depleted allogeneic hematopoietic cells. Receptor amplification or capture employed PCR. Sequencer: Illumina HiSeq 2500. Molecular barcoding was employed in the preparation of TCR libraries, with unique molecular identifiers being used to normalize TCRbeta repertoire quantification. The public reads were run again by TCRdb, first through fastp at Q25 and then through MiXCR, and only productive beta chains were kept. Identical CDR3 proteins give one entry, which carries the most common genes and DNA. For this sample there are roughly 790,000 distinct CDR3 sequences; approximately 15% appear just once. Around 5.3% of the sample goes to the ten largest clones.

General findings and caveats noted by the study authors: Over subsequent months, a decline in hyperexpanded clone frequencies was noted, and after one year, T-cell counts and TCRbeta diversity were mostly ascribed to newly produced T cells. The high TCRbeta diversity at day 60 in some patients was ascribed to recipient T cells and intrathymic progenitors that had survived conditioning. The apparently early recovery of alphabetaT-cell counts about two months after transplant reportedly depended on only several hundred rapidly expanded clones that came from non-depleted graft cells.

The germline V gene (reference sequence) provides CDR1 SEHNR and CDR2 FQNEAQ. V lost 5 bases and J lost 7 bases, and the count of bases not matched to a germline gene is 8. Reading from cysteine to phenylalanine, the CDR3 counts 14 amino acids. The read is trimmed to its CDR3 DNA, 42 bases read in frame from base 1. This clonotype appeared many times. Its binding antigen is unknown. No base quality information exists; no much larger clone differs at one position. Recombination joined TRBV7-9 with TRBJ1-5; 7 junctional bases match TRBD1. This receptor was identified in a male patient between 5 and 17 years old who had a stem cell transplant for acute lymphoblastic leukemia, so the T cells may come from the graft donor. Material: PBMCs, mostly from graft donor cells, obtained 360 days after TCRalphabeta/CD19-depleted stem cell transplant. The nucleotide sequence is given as TGTGCCAGCAGCCGACAGGGTTCCTCACAGCCCCAGCATTTT. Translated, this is CASSRQGSSQPQHF. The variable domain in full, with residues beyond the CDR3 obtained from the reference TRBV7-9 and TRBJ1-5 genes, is DTGVSQNPRHKITKRGQNVTFRCDPISEHNRLYWYRQTLGQGPEFLTYFQNEAQLEKSRLLSDRFSAERPKGSFSTLEIQRTEQGDSAMYLCASSRQGSSQPQHFGDGTRLSIL.